This TCR beta chain derives from a study of long-term antiretroviral therapy in people with HIV. Overall study findings and caveats: Whichever time point was examined, clones expanded before ART dominated the repertoire.

The authors ran the immunoSEQ assay, v3.0, at survey level. The repertoire was sequenced with immunoSEQ multiplex PCR; TCRdb's copy has only in-frame clones and lacks some. The sample includes 42,000 or so clones, approximately 85% of them seen just once. Details on this clone: Antigen specificity is unknown.

The length of the CDR3 is 19 residues. Looked up from germline, CDR1 is MNHEY and CDR2 is SMNVEV (reference sequence). V gave up 0 bases and J gave up 0 bases, with 21 bases separating them. This chain joins TRBV27 and TRBJ2-7; TRBD1 or TRBD2 may be the D gene (6 bases each). Here the sequenced sample was unsorted PBMCs, taken 3.1 years after starting antiretroviral therapy. The TCR sequence derives from a woman between 45 and 60 years old with HIV. CDR3 DNA sequence: TGTGCCAGCAGTTTATCCTTCACGCTAGCCGGGGGCGTCTCCTACGAGCAGTACTTC. It specifies CASSLSFTLAGGVSYEQYF.